This T cell receptor (beta chain) comes out of a study of CD8 T cells in ankylosing spondylitis. Whole-study results and caveats: Disease-associated clones were reportedly significantly overrepresented in matched ankylosing spondylitis synovial fluid. Earlier reports found some motif variants in synovial fluid and blood in reactive arthritis.

This clonotype has a count of ten or more. Its antigen is unidentified. The CDR3 has 17 amino acids. Germline assignment: CDR1 SGHVS and CDR2 FNYEAQ. V lost 1 base and J 0 bases, leaving 13 bases between the germline ends. MiXCR, run by TCRdb on the 5' RACE reads, gives a single entry per CDR3 protein. Of 40,000 or so distinct CDR3 sequences listed, roughly 11% were seen once; the top ten hold 1.1% to 1.5%. Sequencing used blood, either unsorted or a sorted T cell fraction (not recorded which). The chain has TRBV7-6 and TRBJ1-5; no clear D. This receptor was taken from a male donor with ankylosing spondylitis or in good health (not recorded which). For the CDR3, the DNA is TGTGCCAGCAGCTTAGGGTCGGCCCGCTATAGCAATCAGCCCCAGCATTTT. Protein: CASSLGSARYSNQPQHF.